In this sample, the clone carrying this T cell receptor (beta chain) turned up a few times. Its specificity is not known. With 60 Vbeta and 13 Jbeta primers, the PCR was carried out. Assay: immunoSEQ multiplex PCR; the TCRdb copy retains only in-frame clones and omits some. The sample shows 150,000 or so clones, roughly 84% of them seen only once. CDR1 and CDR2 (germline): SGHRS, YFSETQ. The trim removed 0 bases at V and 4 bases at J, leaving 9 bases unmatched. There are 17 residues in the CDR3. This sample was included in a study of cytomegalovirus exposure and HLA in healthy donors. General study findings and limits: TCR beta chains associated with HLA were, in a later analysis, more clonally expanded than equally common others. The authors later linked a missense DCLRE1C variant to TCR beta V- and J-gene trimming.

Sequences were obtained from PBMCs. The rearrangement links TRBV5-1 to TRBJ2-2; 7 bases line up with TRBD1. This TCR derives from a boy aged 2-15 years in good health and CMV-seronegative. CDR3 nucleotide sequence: TGCGCCAGCAGCTTGGTTAGGGGACAGTCTGGCACCGGGGAGCTGTTTTTT. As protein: CASSLVRGQSGTGELFF.